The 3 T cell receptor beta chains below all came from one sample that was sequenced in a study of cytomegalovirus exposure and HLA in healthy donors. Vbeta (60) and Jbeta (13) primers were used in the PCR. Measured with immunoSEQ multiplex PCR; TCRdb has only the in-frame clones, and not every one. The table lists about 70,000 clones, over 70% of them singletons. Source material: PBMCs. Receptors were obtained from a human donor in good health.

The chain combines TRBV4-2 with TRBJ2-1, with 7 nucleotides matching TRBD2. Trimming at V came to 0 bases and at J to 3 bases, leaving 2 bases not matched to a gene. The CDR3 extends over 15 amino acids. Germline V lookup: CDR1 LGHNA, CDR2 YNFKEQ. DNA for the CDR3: TGTGCCAGCAGCCAAGATGGGGGGGACTACAATGAGCAGTTCTTC. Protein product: CASSQDGGDYNEQFF.

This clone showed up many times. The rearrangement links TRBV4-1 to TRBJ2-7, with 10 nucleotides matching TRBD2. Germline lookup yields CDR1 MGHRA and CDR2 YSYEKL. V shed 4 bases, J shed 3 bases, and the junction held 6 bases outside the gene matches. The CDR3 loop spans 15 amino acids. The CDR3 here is CASSRGSGRGYEQYF. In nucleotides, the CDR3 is TGCGCCAGCAGCCGCGGAAGCGGGAGGGGCTACGAGCAGTACTTC.

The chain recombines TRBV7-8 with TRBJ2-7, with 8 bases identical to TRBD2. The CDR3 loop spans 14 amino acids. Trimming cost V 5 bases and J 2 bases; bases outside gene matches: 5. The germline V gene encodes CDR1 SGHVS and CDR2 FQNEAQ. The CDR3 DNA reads TGTGCCAGCAGCGACACTAGCGGCCCCTACGAGCAGTACTTC. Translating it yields CASSDTSGPYEQYF.